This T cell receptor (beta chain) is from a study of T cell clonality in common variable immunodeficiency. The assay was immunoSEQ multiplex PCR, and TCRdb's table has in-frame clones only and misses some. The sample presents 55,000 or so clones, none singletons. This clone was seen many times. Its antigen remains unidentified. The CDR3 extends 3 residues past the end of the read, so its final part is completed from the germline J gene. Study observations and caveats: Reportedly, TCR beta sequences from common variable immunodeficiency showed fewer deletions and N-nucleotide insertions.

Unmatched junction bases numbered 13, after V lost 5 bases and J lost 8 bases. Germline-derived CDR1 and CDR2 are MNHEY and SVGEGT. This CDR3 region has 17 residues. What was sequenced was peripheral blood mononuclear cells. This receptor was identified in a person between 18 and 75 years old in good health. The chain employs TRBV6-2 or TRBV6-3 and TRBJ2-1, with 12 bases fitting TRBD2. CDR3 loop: CASSRSLAGGPFDEQFF. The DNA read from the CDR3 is TGTGCCAGCAGTAGATCTCTAGCGGGAGGGCCGTTCGATGAG.